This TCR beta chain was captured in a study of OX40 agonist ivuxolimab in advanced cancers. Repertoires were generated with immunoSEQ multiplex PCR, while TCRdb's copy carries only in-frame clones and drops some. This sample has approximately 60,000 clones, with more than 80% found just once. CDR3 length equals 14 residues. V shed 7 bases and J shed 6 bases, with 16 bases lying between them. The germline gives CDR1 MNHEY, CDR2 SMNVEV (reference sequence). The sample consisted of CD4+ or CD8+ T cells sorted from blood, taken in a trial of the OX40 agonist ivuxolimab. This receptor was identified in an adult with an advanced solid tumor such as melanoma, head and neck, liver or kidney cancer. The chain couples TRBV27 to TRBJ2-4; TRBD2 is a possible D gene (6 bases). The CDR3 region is CASTSTRNGNIQYF. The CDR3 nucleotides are TGTGCCAGCACCTCGACTAGAAACGGAAACATTCAGTACTTC.